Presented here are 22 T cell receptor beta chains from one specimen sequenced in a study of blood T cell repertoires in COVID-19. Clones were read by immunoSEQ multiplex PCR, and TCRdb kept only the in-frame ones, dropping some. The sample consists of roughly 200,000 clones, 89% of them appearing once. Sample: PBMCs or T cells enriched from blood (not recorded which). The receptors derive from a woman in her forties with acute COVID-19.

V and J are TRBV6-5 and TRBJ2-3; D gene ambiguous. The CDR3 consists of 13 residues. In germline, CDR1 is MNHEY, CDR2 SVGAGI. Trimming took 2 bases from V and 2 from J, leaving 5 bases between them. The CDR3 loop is CASSYTPTDTQYF. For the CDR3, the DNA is TGTGCCAGCAGTTACACACCCACAGATACGCAGTATTTT.

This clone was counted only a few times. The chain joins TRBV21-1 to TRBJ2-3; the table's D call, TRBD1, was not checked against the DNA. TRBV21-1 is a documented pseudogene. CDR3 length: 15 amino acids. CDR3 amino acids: CASSKRDRTTDTQYF. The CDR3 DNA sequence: TGTGCCAGCAGCAAACGGGACAGGACCACAGATACGCAGTATTTT.

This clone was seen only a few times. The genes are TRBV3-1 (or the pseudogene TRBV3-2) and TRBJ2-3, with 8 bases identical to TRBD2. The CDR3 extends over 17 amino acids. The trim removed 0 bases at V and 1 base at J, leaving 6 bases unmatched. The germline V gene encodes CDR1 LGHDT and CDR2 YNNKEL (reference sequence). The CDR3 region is CASSQDVREGCTDTQYF. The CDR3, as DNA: TGTGCCAGCAGCCAAGATGTACGGGAGGGATGCACAGATACGCAGTATTTT.

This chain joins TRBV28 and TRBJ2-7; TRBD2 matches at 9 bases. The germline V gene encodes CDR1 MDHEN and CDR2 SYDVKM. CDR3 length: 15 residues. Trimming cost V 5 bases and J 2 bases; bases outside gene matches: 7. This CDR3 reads CASSPGLAVPYEQYF. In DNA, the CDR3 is TGTGCCAGCAGTCCGGGACTAGCTGTACCCTACGAGCAGTACTTC.

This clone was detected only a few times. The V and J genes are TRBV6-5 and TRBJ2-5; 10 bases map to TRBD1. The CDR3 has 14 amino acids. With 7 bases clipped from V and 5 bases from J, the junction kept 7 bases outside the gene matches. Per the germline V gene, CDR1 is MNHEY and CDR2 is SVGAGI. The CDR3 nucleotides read TGTGCCAGCATGAGACAGGGGGCGAAGGAGACCCAGTACTTC. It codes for CASMRQGAKETQYF.

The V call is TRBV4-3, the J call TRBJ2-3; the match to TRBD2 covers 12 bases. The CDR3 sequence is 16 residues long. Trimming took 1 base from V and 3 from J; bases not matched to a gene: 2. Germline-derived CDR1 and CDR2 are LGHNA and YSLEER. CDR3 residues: CASSQVLAGGTDTQYF. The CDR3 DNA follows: TGCGCCAGCAGCCAAGTGCTAGCGGGGGGGACAGATACGCAGTATTTT.

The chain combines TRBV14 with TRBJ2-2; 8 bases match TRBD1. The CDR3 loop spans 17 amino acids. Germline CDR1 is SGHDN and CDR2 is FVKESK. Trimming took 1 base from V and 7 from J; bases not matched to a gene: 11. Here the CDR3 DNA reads TGTGCCAGCAGCCAAGGTGCCGGGACAGGTTATGGCGGGGAGCTGTTTTTT. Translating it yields CASSQGAGTGYGGELFF.

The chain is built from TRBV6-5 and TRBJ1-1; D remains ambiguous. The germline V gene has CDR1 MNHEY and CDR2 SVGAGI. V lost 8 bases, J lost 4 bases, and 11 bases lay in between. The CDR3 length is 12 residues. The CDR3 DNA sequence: TGTGCCAGCGGCCGACAAACCACTGAAGCTTTCTTT. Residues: CASGRQTTEAFF.

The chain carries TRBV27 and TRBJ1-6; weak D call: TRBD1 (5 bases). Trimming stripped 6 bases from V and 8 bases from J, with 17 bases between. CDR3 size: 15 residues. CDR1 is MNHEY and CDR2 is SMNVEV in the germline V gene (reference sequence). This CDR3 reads CASRSQGHGYSPLHF. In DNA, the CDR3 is TGTGCCAGCAGAAGTCAGGGTCATGGTTATTCACCCCTCCACTTT.

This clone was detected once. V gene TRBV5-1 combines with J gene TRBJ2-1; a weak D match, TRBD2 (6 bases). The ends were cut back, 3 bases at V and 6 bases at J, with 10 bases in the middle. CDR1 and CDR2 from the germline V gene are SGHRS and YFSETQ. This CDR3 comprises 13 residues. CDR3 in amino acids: CASSWGDGNEQFF. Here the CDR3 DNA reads TGCGCCAGCAGCTGGGGGGATGGCAATGAGCAGTTCTTC.

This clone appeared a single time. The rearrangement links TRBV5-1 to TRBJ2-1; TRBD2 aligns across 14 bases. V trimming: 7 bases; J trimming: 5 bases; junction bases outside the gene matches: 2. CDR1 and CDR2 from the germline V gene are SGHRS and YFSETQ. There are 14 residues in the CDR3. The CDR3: CASGLAGGDNEQFF. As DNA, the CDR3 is TGCGCCAGCGGACTAGCGGGGGGTGACAATGAGCAGTTCTTC.

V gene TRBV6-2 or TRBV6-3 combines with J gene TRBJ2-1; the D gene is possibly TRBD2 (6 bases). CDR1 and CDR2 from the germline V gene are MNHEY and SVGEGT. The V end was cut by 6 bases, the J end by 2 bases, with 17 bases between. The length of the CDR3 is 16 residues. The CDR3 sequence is CASSPPGAGAYNEQFF. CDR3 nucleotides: TGTGCCAGCAGCCCCCCGGGAGCAGGAGCCTACAATGAGCAGTTCTTC.

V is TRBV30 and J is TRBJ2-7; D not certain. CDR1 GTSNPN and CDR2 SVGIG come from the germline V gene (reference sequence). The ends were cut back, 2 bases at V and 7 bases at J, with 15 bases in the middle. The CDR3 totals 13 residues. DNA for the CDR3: TGTGCCTGGAGTTATCGCCTTGATACTGAGCAGTACTTC. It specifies CAWSYRLDTEQYF.

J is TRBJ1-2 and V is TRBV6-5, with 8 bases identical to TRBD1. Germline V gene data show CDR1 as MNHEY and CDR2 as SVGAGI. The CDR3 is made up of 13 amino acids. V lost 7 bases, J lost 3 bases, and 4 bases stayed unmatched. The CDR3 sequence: CASTLDRDYGYTF. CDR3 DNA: TGTGCCAGCACCCTGGACAGGGACTATGGCTACACCTTC.

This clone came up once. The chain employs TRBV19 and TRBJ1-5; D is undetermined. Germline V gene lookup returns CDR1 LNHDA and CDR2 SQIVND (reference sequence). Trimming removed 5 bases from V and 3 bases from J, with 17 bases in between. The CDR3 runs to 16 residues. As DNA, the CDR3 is TGTGCCAGTAGTGCTCCTCGGGGATGGGACAATCAGCCCCAGCATTTT. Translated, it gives CASSAPRGWDNQPQHF.

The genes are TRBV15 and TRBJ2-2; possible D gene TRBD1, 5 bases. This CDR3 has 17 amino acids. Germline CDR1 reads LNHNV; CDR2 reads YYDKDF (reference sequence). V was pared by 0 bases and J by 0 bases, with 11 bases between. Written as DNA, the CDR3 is TGTGCCACCAGCAGAGATCTTGCAGGGACGAACACCGGGGAGCTGTTTTTT. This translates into CATSRDLAGTNTGELFF.

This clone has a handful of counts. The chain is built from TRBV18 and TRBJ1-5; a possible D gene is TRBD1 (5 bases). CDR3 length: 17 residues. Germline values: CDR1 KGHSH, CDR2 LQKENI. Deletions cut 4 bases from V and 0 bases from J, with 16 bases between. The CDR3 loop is CASSQTEGRGSNQPQHF. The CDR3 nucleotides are TGTGCCAGCTCACAAACGGAGGGACGGGGTAGCAATCAGCCCCAGCATTTT.

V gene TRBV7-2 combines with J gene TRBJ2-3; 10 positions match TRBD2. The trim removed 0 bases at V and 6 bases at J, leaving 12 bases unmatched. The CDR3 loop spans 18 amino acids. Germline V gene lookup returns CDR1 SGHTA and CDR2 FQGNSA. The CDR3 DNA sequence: TGTGCCAGCAGCTTAGCGCGGGCTAGCGGGGGCCGTCGGGATACGCAGTATTTT. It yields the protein CASSLARASGGRRDTQYF.

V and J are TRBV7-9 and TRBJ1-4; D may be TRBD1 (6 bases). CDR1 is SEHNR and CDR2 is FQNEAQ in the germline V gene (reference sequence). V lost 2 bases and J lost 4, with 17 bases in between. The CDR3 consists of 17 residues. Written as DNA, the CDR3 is TGTGCCAGCAGCTTACTCGGTTTGGACAGTGATAATGAAAAACTGTTTTTT. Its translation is CASSLLGLDSDNEKLFF.

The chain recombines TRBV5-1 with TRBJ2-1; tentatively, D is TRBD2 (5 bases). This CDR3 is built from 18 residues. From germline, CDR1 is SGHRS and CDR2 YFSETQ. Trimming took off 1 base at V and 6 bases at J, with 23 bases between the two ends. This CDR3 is CASSLWLRESGVGNEQFF. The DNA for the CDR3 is TGCGCCAGCAGCTTGTGGTTGAGGGAGAGTGGAGTAGGCAATGAGCAGTTCTTC.

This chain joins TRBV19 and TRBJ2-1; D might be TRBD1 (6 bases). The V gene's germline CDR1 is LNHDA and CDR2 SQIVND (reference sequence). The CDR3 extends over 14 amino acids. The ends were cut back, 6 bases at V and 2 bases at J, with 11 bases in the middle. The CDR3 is CASSKQGTYNEQFF. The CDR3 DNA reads TGTGCCAGTAGCAAGCAGGGGACCTACAATGAGCAGTTCTTC.

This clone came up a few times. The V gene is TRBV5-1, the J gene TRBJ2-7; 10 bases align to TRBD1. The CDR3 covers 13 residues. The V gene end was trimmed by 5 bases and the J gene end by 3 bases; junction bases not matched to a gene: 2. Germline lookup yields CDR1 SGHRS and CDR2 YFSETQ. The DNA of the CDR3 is TGCGCCAGCAGACGGACAGGGGGCTACGAGCAGTACTTC. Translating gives CASRRTGGYEQYF.